This T cell receptor beta chain was obtained from a study of T cells in Graves' hyperthyroidism and ophthalmopathy. Concerning this clonotype: The target antigen is unknown.

The investigators amplified TCR beta CDR3 regions from RNA transcripts. In the first-round RT-PCR of the TCR CDR3, the HTBI primer set was used. TCRdb analysed the multiplex PCR reads with MiXCR anew, one entry per CDR3 protein. The sample records hundreds of thousands of distinct CDR3 sequences, approximately 40% being singletons. With V trimmed by 3 bases and J by 4 bases, 9 bases remained unmatched. Per the germline V gene, CDR1 is DFQATT and CDR2 is SNEGSKA (reference sequence). This CDR3 is 15 amino acids long. Overall study findings and caveats: Ophthalmopathy was predicted by the model a median of around 5.9 months ahead of onset.

Patients were excluded because of uncontrolled infection, other autoimmune disease, pregnancy or lactation. The source of this sequence is a woman between 40 and 50 years old with Graves' hyperthyroidism. Sequencing input: blood. This chain joins TRBV20-1 and TRBJ1-1; TRBD1 matches at 9 bases. CDR3 sequence reads: CSASRDREAVTEAFF. CDR3 sequence (DNA): TGCAGTGCTAGCCGGGACAGGGAGGCAGTCACTGAAGCTTTCTTT.